The 8 T cell receptor beta chains listed next were all sequenced from one sample in a study of T cells in Graves' hyperthyroidism and ophthalmopathy. Researchers took RNA transcripts and amplified the TCR beta CDR3 regions from them. Initially, a first-round RT-PCR of the TCR CDR3 employed the HTBI primer set. TCRdb passed the multiplex PCR reads through MiXCR, listing each CDR3 protein once. The top ten hold roughly 10% of the sample, which has 75,000 to 100,000 distinct CDR3 sequences, about 37% seen once. Material: peripheral blood or thyroid tissue (not recorded which). All receptors derive from a woman aged 25 to 45 with Graves' hyperthyroidism.

Of note for this clonotype: The DNA is omitted, as the CDR3 cannot be located on it reliably, and the CDR3 follows TCRdb's listing. The chain combines TRBV7-9 with TRBJ2-5; no check of the table's D call, TRBD2, against the DNA was made. Germline CDR1 is SEHNR and CDR2 is FQNEAQ (reference sequence). The CDR3 extends over 20 residues, inclusive of both ends. CDR3 in amino acids: CASSFYICSAEAGGEETQYF.

Many counts were recorded for this clonotype. The V gene is TRBV5-1, the J gene TRBJ1-6, with no clear D. The CDR3 totals 16 residues. CDR1 SGHRS and CDR2 YFSETQ come from the germline V gene. V was clipped by 6 bases and J by 9 bases, with 22 bases between them. This CDR3 is CASTLGETGWISPLHF. The CDR3 DNA is TGCGCCAGCACACTTGGAGAGACTGGATGGATTTCACCCCTCCACTTT. Full variable domain (remainder filled in from reference TRBV5-1 and TRBJ1-6): KAGVTQTPRYLIKTRGQQVTLSCSPISGHRSVSWYQQTPGQGLQFLFEYFSETQRNKGNFPGRFSGRQFSNSRSEMNVSTLELGDSALYLCASTLGETGWISPLHFGNGTRLTVT.

This clonotype occurred many times. The rearrangement uses TRBV5-1 and TRBJ1-3; a weak D match, TRBD1 (6 bases). In germline, CDR1 is SGHRS, CDR2 YFSETQ. The V and J ends lost 5 bases and 4 bases respectively, with 28 bases between them. The CDR3 length is 19 residues. This chain's CDR3 is CASRASGDRSRSGGNTIYF. DNA of the CDR3: TGCGCCAGCAGGGCCTCCGGAGACAGGAGTCGGTCGGGAGGAAACACCATATATTTT.

Many counts were recorded for this clonotype. The chain employs TRBV12-3 or TRBV12-4 and TRBJ2-7; a weak D match, TRBD2 (7 bases). This CDR3 is built from 13 residues. Trimming shortened V by 5 bases and J by 7 bases, and 15 bases separated the two germline ends. CDR3 coding DNA: TGTGCCAGCAGTCGTGGACAGCGGGGAGAGCAGTACTTC. Protein: CASSRGQRGEQYF.

This clonotype was counted between two and nine times. The chain uses TRBV3-1 and TRBJ2-7; 16 bases fit TRBD2. Germline V gene lookup returns CDR1 LGHDT and CDR2 YNNKEL (reference sequence). V lost 1 base, J lost 0 bases, and 3 bases stayed unmatched. This CDR3 is built from 18 residues. The CDR3 sequence is CASSQVGLAGGHSYEQYF. The DNA of the CDR3 is TGTGCCAGCAGCCAAGTGGGACTAGCGGGAGGGCACTCCTACGAGCAGTACTTC.

Ten or more counts support this clonotype. CDR3 coding DNA: TGTGCCAGCAGCCTCTTTCGAGGGTCGGTTCAGCCCCAGCATTTT. This gives the protein CASSLFRGSVQPQHF. The chain employs TRBV5-8 and TRBJ1-5; D not certain. In germline, CDR1 is SGHTS, CDR2 YDEGEE. Trimming took off 4 bases at V and 6 bases at J, with 17 bases between the two ends. There are 15 residues in the CDR3.

This clonotype was seen many times. V usage is TRBV20-1 and J usage is TRBJ1-1; 7 bases are a match to TRBD1. V was clipped by 1 base and J by 5 bases; unmatched bases: 10. The CDR3 is made up of 15 amino acids. Germline values: CDR1 DFQATT, CDR2 SNEGSKA (reference sequence). This CDR3 is CSARADLQGSTEAFF. The CDR3, as DNA: TGCAGTGCTAGAGCGGACTTACAGGGGAGTACTGAAGCTTTCTTT.

The genes are TRBV4-1 and TRBJ2-7; 9 bases map to TRBD2. Germline CDR1 MGHRA, CDR2 YSYEKL. With V trimmed by 0 bases and J by 6 bases, 6 bases remained unmatched. The CDR3 has 15 amino acids. The CDR3 coding sequence is TGCGCCAGCAGCCAAGAGGCTAGCGGGACACGCGAGCAGTACTTC. This codes for CASSQEASGTREQYF.